This TCR beta chain was sequenced for a study of Ad26.COV2.S vaccination and SARS-CoV-2 variants. At the level of the study: Donor was assigned to the Ad26.COV2.S arm of trial COV1001.

In this sample, this clone turned up once. Its matching antigen is unknown. The study, taken as a whole, reports: Participants given vaccine showed non-spike TCR breadth similar to that of placebo recipients. Marked by substantial breadth, spike-specific CD8+ and CD4+ T cell responses were reportedly seen after vaccination.

TCRdb keeps only in-frame clones here, not all; method: immunoSEQ multiplex PCR. The data hold under 600,000 clones, with approximately 90% observed a single time. CDR1 and CDR2 (germline): KGHSH, LQKENI. Trimming cost V 3 bases and J 8 bases, with 5 bases left between them. The CDR3 is 12 amino acids. Specified treatment: some 19 received Ad26.COV2.S at low or high dose, single or two shots; several received placebo; per-sample allocation not given. Material that was analyzed had been drawn on day 63 after the first vaccine or placebo injection. The rearrangement joins TRBV18 to TRBJ1-6; D is unresolved. The sequencing used peripheral blood, collected in a trial of Ad26.COV2.S vaccine versus placebo. This receptor was identified in a person between 18 and 65 years old who received the Ad26.COV2.S COVID-19 vaccine or a placebo. CDR3 bases: TGTGCCAGCTCACCCGCGCATTCACCCCTCCACTTT. Translation gives CASSPAHSPLHF.